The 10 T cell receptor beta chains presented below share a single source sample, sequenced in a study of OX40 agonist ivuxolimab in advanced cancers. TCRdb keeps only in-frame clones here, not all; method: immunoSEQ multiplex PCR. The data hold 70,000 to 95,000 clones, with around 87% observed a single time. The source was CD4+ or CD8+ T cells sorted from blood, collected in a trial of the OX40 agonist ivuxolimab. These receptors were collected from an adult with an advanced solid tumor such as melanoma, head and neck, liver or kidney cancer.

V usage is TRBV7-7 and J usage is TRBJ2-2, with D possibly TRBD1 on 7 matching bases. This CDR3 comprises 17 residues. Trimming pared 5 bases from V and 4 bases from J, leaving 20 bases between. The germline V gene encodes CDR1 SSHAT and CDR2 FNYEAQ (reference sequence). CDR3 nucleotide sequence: TGTGCCAGCAGCCGTCAGGGGGGCCCTGGGATCACCGGGGAGCTGTTTTTT. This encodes CASSRQGGPGITGELFF. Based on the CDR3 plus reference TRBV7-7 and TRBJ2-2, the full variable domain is GAGVSQSPRYKVTKRGQDVTLRCDPISSHATLYWYQQALGQGPEFLTYFNYEAQPDKSGLPSDRFSAERPEGSISTLTIQRTEQRDSAMYRCASSRQGGPGITGELFFGEGSRLTVL.

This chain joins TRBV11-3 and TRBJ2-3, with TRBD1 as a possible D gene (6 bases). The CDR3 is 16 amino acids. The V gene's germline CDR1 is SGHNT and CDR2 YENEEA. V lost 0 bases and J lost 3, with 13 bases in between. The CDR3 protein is CASSLDSGVKTDTQYF. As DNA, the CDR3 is TGTGCCAGCAGCTTAGATTCAGGGGTCAAGACAGATACGCAGTATTTT.

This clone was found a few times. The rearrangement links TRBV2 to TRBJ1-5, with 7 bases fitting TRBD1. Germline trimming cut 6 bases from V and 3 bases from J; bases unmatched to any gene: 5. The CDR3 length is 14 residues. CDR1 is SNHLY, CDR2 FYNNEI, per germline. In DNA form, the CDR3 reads TGTGCCAGCAGCCTCGACAGGGACAATCAGCCCCAGCATTTT. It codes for CASSLDRDNQPQHF.

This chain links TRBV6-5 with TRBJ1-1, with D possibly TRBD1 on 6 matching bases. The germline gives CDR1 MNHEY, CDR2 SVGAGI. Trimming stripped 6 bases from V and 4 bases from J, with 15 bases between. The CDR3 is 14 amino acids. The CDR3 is CASRTTGLGTEAFF. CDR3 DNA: TGTGCCAGCAGGACTACAGGGCTCGGCACTGAAGCTTTCTTT.

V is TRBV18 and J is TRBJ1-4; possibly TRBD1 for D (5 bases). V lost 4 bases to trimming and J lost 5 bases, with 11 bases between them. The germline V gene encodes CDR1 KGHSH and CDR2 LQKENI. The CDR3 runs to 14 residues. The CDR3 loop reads CASSQGLGNEKLFF. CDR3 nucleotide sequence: TGTGCCAGCTCACAGGGGCTTGGAAATGAAAAACTGTTTTTT.

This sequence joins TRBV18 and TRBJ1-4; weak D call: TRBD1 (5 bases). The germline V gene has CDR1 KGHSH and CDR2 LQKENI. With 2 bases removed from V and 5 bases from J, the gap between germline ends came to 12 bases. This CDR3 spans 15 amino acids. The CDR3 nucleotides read TGTGCCAGCTCACCAAGAGGGACCCTCAATGAAAAACTGTTTTTT. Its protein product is CASSPRGTLNEKLFF.

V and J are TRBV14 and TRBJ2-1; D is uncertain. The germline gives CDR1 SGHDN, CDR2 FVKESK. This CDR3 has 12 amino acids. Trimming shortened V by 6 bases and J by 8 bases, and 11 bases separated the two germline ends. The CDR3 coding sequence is TGTGCCAGCAGTAAAACGGGCTATGAGCAGTTCTTC. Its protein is CASSKTGYEQFF.

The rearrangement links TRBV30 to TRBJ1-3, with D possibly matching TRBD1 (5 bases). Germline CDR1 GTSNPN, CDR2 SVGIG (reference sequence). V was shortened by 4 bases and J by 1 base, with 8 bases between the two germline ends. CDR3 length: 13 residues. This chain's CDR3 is CAWTPGSGNTIYF. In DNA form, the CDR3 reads TGTGCCTGGACCCCAGGGTCTGGAAACACCATATATTTT.

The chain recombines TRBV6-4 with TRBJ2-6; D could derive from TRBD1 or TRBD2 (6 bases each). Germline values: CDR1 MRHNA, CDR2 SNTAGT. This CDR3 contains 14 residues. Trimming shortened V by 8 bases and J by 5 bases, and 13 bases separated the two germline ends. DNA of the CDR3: TGTGCCAGCCTTCGGAGGGGGTGGGCCAACGTCCTGACTTTC. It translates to CASLRRGWANVLTF.

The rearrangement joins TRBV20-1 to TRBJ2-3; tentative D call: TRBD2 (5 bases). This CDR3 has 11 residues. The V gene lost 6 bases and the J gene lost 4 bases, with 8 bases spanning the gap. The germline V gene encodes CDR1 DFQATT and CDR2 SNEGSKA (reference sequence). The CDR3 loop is CSAGVPDTQYF. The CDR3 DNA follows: TGCAGTGCGGGAGTGCCAGATACGCAGTATTTT.